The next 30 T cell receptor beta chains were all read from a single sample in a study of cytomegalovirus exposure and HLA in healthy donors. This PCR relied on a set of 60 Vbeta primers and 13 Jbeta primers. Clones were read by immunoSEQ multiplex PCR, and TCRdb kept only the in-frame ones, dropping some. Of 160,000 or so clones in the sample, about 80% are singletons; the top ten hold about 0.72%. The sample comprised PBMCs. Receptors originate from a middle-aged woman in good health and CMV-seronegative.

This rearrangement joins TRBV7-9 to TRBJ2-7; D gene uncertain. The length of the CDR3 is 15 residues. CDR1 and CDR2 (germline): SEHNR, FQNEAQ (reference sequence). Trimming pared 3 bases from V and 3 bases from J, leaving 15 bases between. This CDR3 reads CASSLVPRPDYEQYF. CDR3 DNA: TGTGCCAGCAGCTTGGTCCCCCGCCCAGACTACGAGCAGTACTTC.

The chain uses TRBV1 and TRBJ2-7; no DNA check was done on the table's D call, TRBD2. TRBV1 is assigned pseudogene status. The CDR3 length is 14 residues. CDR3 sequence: CTSSFRTGSYEQYF. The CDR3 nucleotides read TGCACCAGCAGCTTCCGGACTGGGTCCTACGAGCAGTACTTC.

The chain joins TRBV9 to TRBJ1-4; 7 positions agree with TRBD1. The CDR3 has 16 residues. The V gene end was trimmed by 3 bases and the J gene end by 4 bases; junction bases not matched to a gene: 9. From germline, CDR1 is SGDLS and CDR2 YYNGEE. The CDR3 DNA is TGTGCCAGCAGCGAGGGACAGCCAAACTTTAATGAAAAACTGTTTTTT. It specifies CASSEGQPNFNEKLFF.

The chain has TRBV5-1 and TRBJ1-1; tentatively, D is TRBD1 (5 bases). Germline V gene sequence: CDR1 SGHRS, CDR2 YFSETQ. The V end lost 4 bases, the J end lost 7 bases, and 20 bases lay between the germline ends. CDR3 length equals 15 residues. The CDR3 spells CASSPRQQPSGEAFF. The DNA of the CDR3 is TGCGCCAGCAGCCCCAGACAGCAGCCGAGTGGTGAAGCTTTCTTT.

This chain's CDR3 is CASSLGQGTEAFF. For the CDR3, the DNA is TGTGCCAGCAGCTTAGGGCAGGGCACTGAAGCTTTCTTT. The chain is built from TRBV11-3 and TRBJ1-1, with D possibly being TRBD1 (5 bases). This CDR3 is 13 amino acids long. The V end lost 1 base, the J end lost 4 bases, and 7 bases lay between the germline ends. The germline gives CDR1 SGHNT, CDR2 YENEEA.

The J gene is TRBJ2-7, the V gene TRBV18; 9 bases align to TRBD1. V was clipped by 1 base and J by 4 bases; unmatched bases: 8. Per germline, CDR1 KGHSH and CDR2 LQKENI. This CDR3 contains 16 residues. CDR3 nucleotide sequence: TGTGCCAGCTCACCACGTTTGGGACAGGGACGGTACGAGCAGTACTTC. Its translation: CASSPRLGQGRYEQYF.

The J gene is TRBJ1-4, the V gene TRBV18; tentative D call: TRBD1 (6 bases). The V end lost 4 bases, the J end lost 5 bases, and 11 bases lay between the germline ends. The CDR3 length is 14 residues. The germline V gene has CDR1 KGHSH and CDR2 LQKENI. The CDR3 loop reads CASSQGTQNEKLFF. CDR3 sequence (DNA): TGTGCCAGCTCACAAGGGACACAGAATGAAAAACTGTTTTTT.

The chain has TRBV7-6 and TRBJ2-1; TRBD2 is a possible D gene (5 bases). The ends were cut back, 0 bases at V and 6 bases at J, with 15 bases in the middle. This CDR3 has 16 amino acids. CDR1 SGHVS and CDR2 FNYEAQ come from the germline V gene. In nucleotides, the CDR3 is TGTGCCAGCAGCTTAGCCGGGAACAGTGTGAGCAATGAGCAGTTCTTC. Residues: CASSLAGNSVSNEQFF.

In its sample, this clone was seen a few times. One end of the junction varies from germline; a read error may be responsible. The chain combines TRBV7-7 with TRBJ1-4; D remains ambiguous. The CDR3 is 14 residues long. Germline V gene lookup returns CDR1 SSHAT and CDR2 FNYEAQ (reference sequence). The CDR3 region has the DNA TGTGCTAGCAGCTTAGCGCCAGGAAATGAAAAACTGTTTTTT. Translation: CASSLAPGNEKLFF.

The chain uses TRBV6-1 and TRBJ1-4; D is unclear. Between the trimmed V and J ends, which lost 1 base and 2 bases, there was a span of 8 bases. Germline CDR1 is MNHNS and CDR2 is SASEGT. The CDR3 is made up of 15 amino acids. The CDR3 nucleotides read TGTGCCAGCAGTGAAGTCCCCGGGACTAATGAAAAACTGTTTTTT. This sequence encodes CASSEVPGTNEKLFF.

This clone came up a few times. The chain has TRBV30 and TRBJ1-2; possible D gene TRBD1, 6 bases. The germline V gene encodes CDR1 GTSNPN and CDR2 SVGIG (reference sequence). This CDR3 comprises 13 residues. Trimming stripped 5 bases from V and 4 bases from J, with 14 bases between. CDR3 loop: CAWVWDISYGYTF. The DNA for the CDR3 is TGTGCCTGGGTATGGGACATTAGCTATGGCTACACCTTC.

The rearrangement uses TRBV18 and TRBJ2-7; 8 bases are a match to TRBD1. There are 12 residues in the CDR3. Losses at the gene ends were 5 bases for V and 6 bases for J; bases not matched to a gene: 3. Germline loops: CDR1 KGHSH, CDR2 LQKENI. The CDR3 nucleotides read TGTGCCAGCTCAACGACAGGGGCCGAGCAGTACGTC. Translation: CASSTTGAEQYV.

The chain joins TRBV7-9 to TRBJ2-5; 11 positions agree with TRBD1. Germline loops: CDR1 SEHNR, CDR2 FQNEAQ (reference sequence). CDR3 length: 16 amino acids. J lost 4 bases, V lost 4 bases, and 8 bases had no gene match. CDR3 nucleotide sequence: TGTGCCAGCAGCTCCGCCGGACAGGGGGCTAGAGAGACCCAGTACTTC. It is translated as CASSSAGQGARETQYF. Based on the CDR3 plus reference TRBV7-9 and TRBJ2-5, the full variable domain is DTGVSQNPRHKITKRGQNVTFRCDPISEHNRLYWYRQTLGQGPEFLTYFQNEAQLEKSRLLSDRFSAERPKGSFSTLEIQRTEQGDSAMYLCASSSAGQGARETQYFGPGTRLLVL.

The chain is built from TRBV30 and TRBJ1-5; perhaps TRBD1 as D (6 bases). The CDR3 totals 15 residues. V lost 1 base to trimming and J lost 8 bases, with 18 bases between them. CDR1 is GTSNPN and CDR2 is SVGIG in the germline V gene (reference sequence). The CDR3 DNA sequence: TGTGCCTGGAGTGCAGGGGCCCAACCTGGGAAGCCCCAGCATTTT. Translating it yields CAWSAGAQPGKPQHF.

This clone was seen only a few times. The CDR3 sequence is CASSYAQGNSPLHF. CDR3 nucleotides: TGTGCCAGCAGTTACGCACAGGGGAATTCACCCCTCCACTTT. The chain combines TRBV6-5 with TRBJ1-6, with 7 bases fitting TRBD1. The CDR3 has 14 amino acids. Germline loops: CDR1 MNHEY, CDR2 SVGAGI. Trimming at V came to 2 bases and at J to 7 bases, leaving 2 bases not matched to a gene.

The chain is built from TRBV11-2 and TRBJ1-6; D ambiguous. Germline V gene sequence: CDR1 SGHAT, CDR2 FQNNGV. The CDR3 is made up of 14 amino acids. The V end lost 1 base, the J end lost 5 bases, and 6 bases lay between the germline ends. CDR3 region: CASSLAGNNSPLHF. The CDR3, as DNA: TGTGCCAGCAGCTTAGCGGGAAATAATTCACCCCTCCACTTT.

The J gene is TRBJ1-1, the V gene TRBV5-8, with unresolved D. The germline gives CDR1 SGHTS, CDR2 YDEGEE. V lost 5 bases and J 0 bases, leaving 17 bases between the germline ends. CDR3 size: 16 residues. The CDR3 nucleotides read TGTGCCAGCAGTTTTTCCTCGGGGATCATGAACACTGAAGCTTTCTTT. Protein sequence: CASSFSSGIMNTEAFF.

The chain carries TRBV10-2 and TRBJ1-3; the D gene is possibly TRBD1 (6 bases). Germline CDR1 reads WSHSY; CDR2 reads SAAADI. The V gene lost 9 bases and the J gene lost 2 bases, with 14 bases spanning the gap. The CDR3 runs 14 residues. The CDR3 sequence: CASGITGTGNTIYF. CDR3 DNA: TGCGCCAGTGGGATTACAGGGACTGGAAACACCATATATTTT.

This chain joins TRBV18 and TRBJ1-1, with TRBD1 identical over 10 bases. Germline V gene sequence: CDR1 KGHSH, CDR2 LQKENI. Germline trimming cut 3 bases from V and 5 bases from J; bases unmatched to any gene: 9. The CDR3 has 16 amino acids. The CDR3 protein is CASSPRDRGVVTEAFF. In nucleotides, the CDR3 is TGTGCCAGCTCACCTCGGGACAGGGGAGTGGTAACTGAAGCTTTCTTT.

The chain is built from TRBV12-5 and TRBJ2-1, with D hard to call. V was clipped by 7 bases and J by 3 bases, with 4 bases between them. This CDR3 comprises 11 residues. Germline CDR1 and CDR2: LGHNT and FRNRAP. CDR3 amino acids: CASALYNEQFF. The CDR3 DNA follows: TGTGCTAGTGCCCTCTACAATGAGCAGTTCTTC.

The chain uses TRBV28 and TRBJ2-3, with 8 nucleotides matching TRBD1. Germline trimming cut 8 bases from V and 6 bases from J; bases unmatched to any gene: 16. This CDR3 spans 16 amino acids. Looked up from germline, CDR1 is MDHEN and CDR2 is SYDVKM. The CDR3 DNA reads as TGTGCCAGCGGAATCCAGTCGACAGGGGTCCGGGATACGCAGTATTTT. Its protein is CASGIQSTGVRDTQYF.

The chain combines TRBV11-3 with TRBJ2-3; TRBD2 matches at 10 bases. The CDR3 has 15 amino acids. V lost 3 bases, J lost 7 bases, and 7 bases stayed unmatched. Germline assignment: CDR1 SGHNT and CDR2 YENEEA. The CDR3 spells CASSLASGGMNTQYF. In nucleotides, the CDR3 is TGTGCCAGCAGCTTGGCTAGCGGGGGTATGAATACGCAGTATTTT. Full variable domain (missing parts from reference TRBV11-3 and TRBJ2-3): EAGVVQSPRYKIIEKKQPVAFWCNPISGHNTLYWYLQNLGQGPELLIRYENEEAVDDSQLPKDRFSAERLKGVDSTLKIQPAELGDSAVYLCASSLASGGMNTQYFGPGTRLTVL.

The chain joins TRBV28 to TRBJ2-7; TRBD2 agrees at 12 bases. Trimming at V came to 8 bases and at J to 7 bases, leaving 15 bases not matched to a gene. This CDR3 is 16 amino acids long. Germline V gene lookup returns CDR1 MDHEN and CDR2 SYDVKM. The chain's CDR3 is CASRLAGVYPIREQYF. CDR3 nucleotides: TGTGCCAGCCGACTAGCGGGAGTATACCCCATTCGAGAGCAGTACTTC.

CDR3 nucleotides: TGTGCCAGCAGCTTGGCCGGGGGGGCAGTGGAGACCCAGTACTTC. It is translated as CASSLAGGAVETQYF. The chain recombines TRBV5-8 with TRBJ2-5; 8 nucleotides match TRBD2. This CDR3 has 15 residues. Germline values: CDR1 SGHTS, CDR2 YDEGEE. V shed 0 bases and J 5 bases; nucleotides not matched to a gene: 6.

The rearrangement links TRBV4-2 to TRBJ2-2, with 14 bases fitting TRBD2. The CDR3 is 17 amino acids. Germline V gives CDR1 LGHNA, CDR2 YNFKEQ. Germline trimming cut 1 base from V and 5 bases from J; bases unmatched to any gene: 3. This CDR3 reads CASSQGLAGGPTGELFF. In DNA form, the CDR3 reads TGTGCCAGCAGCCAAGGACTAGCGGGAGGGCCTACCGGGGAGCTGTTTTTT.

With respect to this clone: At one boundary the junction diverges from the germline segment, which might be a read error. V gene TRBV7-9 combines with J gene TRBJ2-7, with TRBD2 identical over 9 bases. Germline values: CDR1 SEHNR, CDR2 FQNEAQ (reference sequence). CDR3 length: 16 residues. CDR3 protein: CSSSFTAVAGVGEQYF. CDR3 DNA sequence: TGTTCCAGCAGCTTTACCGCCGTAGCGGGGGTCGGTGAGCAGTACTTC. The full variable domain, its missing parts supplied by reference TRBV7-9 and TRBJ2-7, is DTGVSQNPRHKITKRGQNVTFRCDPISEHNRLYWYRQTLGQGPEFLTYFQNEAQLEKSRLLSDRFSAERPKGSFSTLEIQRTEQGDSAMYLCSSSFTAVAGVGEQYFGPGTRLTVT.

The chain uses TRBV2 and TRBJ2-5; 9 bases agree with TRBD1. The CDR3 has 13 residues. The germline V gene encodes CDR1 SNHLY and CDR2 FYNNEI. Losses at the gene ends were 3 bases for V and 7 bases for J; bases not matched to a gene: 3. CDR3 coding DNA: TGTGCCAGCAGTGAGGTGACAGGGGGGACCCAGTACTTC. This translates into CASSEVTGGTQYF.

The CDR3, as DNA: TGTGCCAGCAGTCCCGCTAGCCCACGAACAACCGGGGAGCTGTTTTTT. It is translated as CASSPASPRTTGELFF. This chain uses TRBV11-2 with TRBJ2-2; TRBD2 is a possible D gene (5 bases). The V end lost 6 bases, the J end lost 5 bases, and 19 bases lay between the germline ends. Germline assignment: CDR1 SGHAT and CDR2 FQNNGV. The CDR3 extends over 16 amino acids.

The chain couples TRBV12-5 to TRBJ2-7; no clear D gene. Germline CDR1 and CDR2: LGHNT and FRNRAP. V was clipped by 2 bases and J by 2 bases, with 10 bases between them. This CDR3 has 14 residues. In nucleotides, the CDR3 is TGTGCTAGTGGTTTGACAGAGACACCCTACGAGCAGTACTTC. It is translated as CASGLTETPYEQYF. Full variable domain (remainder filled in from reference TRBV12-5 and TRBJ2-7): DARVTQTPRHKVTEMGQEVTMRCQPILGHNTVFWYRQTMMQGLELLAYFRNRAPLDDSGMPKDRFSAEMPDATLATLKIQPSEPRDSAVYFCASGLTETPYEQYFGPGTRLTVT.

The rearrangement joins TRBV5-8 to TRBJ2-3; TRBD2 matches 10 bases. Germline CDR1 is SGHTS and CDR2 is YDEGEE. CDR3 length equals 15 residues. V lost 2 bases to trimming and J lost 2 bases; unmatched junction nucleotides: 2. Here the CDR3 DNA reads TGTGCCAGCAGCTTCGGACTAGCGGACACAGATACGCAGTATTTT. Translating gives CASSFGLADTDTQYF.